Each of the 10 T cell receptor beta chains below was sequenced from the same sample in a study of cytomegalovirus exposure and HLA in healthy donors. PCR primers comprised 60 Vbeta and 13 Jbeta primers. Libraries were prepared by immunoSEQ multiplex PCR; TCRdb keeps only in-frame clonotypes and omits some of them. The sample has approximately 190,000 clones, approximately 79% seen once. What was sequenced was PBMCs. These receptors all come from a man aged 40-49 years in good health and CMV-seropositive.

This clone was observed a handful of times. The J gene is TRBJ2-3, the V gene TRBV5-6; TRBD2 agrees at 8 bases. Losses at the gene ends were 3 bases for V and 6 bases for J; bases not matched to a gene: 3. This CDR3 has 13 residues. Germline V lookup: CDR1 SGHDT, CDR2 YYEEEE. CDR3 DNA sequence: TGTGCCAGCAGCTCCGGGGGGGCGGATACGCAGTATTTT. Translating gives CASSSGGADTQYF.

Concerning this clone itself: At one end, the junction sequence differs from germline, possibly due to a read error. This chain links TRBV7-9 with TRBJ1-4; 7 bases are a match to TRBD1. CDR1 and CDR2 from the germline V gene are SEHNR and FQNEAQ (reference sequence). The CDR3 covers 13 residues. The CDR3 nucleotides are TGTTCCAGCAGCCAAGCCCCAACAGGGGAACTGTTTTTT. Protein product: CSSSQAPTGELFF.

This chain uses TRBV6-6 with TRBJ2-7; D might be TRBD2 (5 bases). V dropped 6 bases and J dropped 3 bases, with 9 bases sitting between them. Per the germline V gene, CDR1 is MNHNY and CDR2 is SVGAGI (reference sequence). The CDR3 runs 12 residues. The CDR3 sequence is CASRSTSYEQYF. The CDR3 DNA sequence: TGTGCCAGCAGGTCAACTAGCTACGAGCAGTACTTC.

This chain joins TRBV4-3 and TRBJ2-1; D might be TRBD2 (6 bases). V lost 2 bases, J lost 4 bases, and 15 bases lay in between. CDR1 and CDR2 from the germline V gene are LGHNA and YSLEER. The CDR3 has 16 amino acids. As DNA, the CDR3 is TGCGCCAGCAGCCAAAGGGGCGAGCGGGCGTACAATGAGCAGTTCTTC. This sequence encodes CASSQRGERAYNEQFF.

The chain recombines TRBV15 with TRBJ1-1; 8 bases agree with TRBD1. After removal of 3 bases from V and 0 bases from J, the junction contained 6 bases not matched to a gene. The CDR3 is made up of 16 amino acids. Germline V lookup: CDR1 LNHNV, CDR2 YYDKDF (reference sequence). The CDR3 DNA sequence: TGTGCCACCAGCAGGGATTACAGGGGGATGAACACTGAAGCTTTCTTT. Translation: CATSRDYRGMNTEAFF.

This clone was recorded once. V is TRBV6-5 and J is TRBJ1-4; 9 bases line up with TRBD1. The V gene end was trimmed by 6 bases and the J gene end by 5 bases; junction bases not matched to a gene: 7. CDR1 and CDR2 from the germline V gene are MNHEY and SVGAGI. This CDR3 is built from 15 residues. The CDR3 region has the DNA TGTGCCAGCAGCATCACCGGGACAGGGAATGAAAAACTGTTTTTT. Protein product: CASSITGTGNEKLFF.

The chain uses TRBV7-8 and TRBJ2-6; D possibly corresponds to TRBD1 (6 bases). Trimming shortened V by 5 bases and J by 0 bases, and 17 bases separated the two germline ends. CDR3 length: 18 residues. Per the germline V gene, CDR1 is SGHVS and CDR2 is FQNEAQ. The CDR3 is CASSPHLTGRSGANVLTF. As DNA, the CDR3 is TGTGCCAGCAGCCCTCATCTGACAGGTCGCTCTGGGGCCAACGTCCTGACTTTC.

The gene calls are TRBV7-6 and TRBJ1-5; D remains unclear. The CDR3 extends over 15 amino acids. Germline V CDR1 and CDR2: SGHVS, FNYEAQ. Trimming left V 1 base short and J 1 base short, with 8 bases between. CDR3 amino acids: CASSLVAGSNQPQHF. CDR3 bases: TGTGCCAGCAGCTTAGTCGCAGGAAGCAATCAGCCCCAGCATTTT.

The chain employs TRBV28 and TRBJ1-5; 7 positions agree with TRBD1. This CDR3 is built from 15 residues. CDR1 and CDR2 from the germline V gene are MDHEN and SYDVKM. V dropped 3 bases and J dropped 1; count of bases not matched to a gene: 3. The CDR3 bases are TGTGCCAGCAGTTTTTCAGGGGGGAGCAATCAGCCCCAGCATTTT. This encodes CASSFSGGSNQPQHF.

This chain links TRBV30 with TRBJ2-7, with TRBD1 identical over 9 bases. Germline assignment: CDR1 GTSNPN and CDR2 SVGIG (reference sequence). The CDR3 sequence is 13 residues long. V shed 0 bases, J shed 4 bases, and the junction held 1 base outside the gene matches. The CDR3 protein is CAWSVGQGYEQYF. The CDR3, as DNA: TGTGCCTGGAGTGTGGGACAGGGTTACGAGCAGTACTTC.